This T cell receptor (beta chain) emerged from a study of CD8+ T cells in alopecia areata (dated by TCRdb to the late 2010s). Notes on the research overall: Treated patients were enrolled in an open-label pilot trial of oral tofacitinib at 5 to 10 mg twice daily for moderate-to-severe alopecia areata. Tofacitinib was administered for 6 to 18 months, and 6 months of follow-up off drug were then conducted to assess delayed response and recurrence. For the treated patients, the SALT score, which quantifies what percentage of scalp surface area is affected, served as the measure of disease severity. To study T cell clonal expansion in alopecia areata, the researchers applied high-throughput TCRbeta sequencing to both the C3H/HeJ mouse model and human patients. Human TCRbeta sequencing covered scalp tissue and sorted CD4+ and CD8+ peripheral blood T cells from patchy and totalis/universalis alopecia areata patients and healthy controls. Biopsies were taken from tofacitinib-treated patients at baseline and at 4 and 24 weeks of treatment, and a later scalp biopsy was taken in several of the tofacitinib-treated patients. Scalp clonality was compared across normal scalp (n=4), patchy alopecia areata scalp (n=8), and alopecia totalis/universalis scalp (n=8). RNA came from the PAXgene miRNA kit for fixed scalp, the miRNeasy kit for PBMCs, and the RNeasy kit for mouse skin. TCRbeta CDR3 regions were amplified by immunoSEQ multiplex PCR with 35 Vbeta forward and 13 Jbeta reverse primers.

What the study reported, not specific to this receptor: During tofacitinib treatment, many expanded lesional clones remained in scalp and blood, and this persistence may partly explain relapse after treatment is stopped. Because the treated cohort was small and had only one nonresponder, larger studies are needed to examine links between baseline CD8+ expansion and response. Compared with mice, TCR sequences shared between patients were less clear, possibly partly because of HLA diversity across the patient population. Scalp TCR repertoire analysis is complicated because resident alphabeta T cells in normal human skin are also sequenced, whereas mouse skin is dominated by gammadelta T cells. Scalp clonality and the number of expanded CD8+ clones among the top 100 scalp clones were significantly decreased by tofacitinib. Compared with normal scalp, lesional scalp, particularly in alopecia totalis/universalis, had higher clonality and more expanded CD8+ clones, which suggests antigenic drive.

Counted from cysteine to phenylalanine, this CDR3 has 12 amino acids. The retained sequence is limited to the CDR3, 36 bases, with the frame set at the first base. Per the germline V gene, SQVTM is the CDR1 and ANQGSEA is the CDR2. Cut back by 4 bases and 2 bases, the V and J ends lie 6 bases apart. Taken with the paper, the label for treatment or condition translates to: oral pan-JAK inhibitor, 5-10 mg twice daily. From alopecia areata patients, peripheral blood was collected along with lesional scalp punch biopsies. PBMCs were isolated by density centrifugation and stained for CD3, CD4 and CD8, after which CD4+ and CD8+ T cells were sorted on a FACSAria. Only one count was recorded for this clone. Its antigen remains undetermined. No base quality information exists; no much larger clone differs at one position. Libraries were built with the immunoSEQ multiplex PCR assay. For TCR sequencing, RNA was extracted from every sample and reverse transcribed into cDNA to serve as template. First-strand cDNA was synthesized with SuperScript III using a 2:1 mix of oligo-dT and random hexamers. A synthetic immune receptor repertoire was used to gauge amplification bias, and whatever bias remained was removed computationally. In the source study's methods: Raw reads were preprocessed to remove errors, and CDR3 was defined by IMGT conventions from the conserved cysteine to phenylalanine. To get clonality, Shannon entropy was normalized by log2 of the number of productive unique TCRs and the result was subtracted from 1. Whether scalp clones were CD4 or CD8 was inferred by matching scalp TCRbeta sequences against CD4 and CD8 repertoires sorted from blood. TCRdb limited this immuneACCESS table to in-frame rearrangements with V and J called. A share of clones is missing; checked studies link under half to unresolved V genes, and the rest is unexplained. The V and J calls and clone size are taken from that table; D and trimming were inferred from the DNA. The sample records approximately 210,000 clones, more than 60% of which are singletons. Jointly, the top ten make up 0.95% to 1.5% of the sample.

The receptor comes from a human donor with alopecia areata. Recombination connected TRBV29-1 to TRBJ1-3; no D gene is confidently identified. Sequences were derived from CD4+ T cells sorted from blood, sampled at week 44, from a patient treated with tofacitinib. The base sequence is TGCAGCGTTGGTCTGGCTGGAAACACCATATATTTT. Translation gives CSVGLAGNTIYF.